These 32 T cell receptor beta chains share one sample of origin, sequenced in a study of blood T cell repertoires in COVID-19. The assay was immunoSEQ multiplex PCR, and TCRdb's table has in-frame clones only and misses some. The sample has tens of thousands of clones; roughly 86% are singletons. The sequenced sample consisted of peripheral blood. These receptors were taken from a human donor in a cohort sampled during active COVID-19.

The V gene is TRBV28, the J gene TRBJ2-7, with TRBD1 identical over 9 bases. The ends lost 2 bases at V and 8 bases at J; junction bases unmatched: 13. CDR3 length: 16 amino acids. Germline CDR1 MDHEN, CDR2 SYDVKM. DNA for the CDR3: TGTGCCAGCAGTTTAGGTCGGGGACAGGGCCTGAGTAAGCAGTACTTC. Protein sequence: CASSLGRGQGLSKQYF.

The V call is TRBV6-5, the J call TRBJ1-1; weak D call: TRBD1 (6 bases). CDR1 and CDR2 from the germline V gene are MNHEY and SVGAGI. Trimming removed 10 bases at V and 0 bases at J, with 18 bases between. The CDR3 has 15 residues. Here the CDR3 reads CATQLSWTVNTEAFF. CDR3 DNA: TGTGCCACCCAACTATCCTGGACAGTGAACACTGAAGCTTTCTTT.

CDR3 region: CASSKRRNRDRDFYGYTF. In DNA form, the CDR3 reads TGTGCCAGCAGCAAAAGAAGAAACCGGGACAGGGACTTCTATGGCTACACCTTC. This chain links TRBV7-9 with TRBJ1-2; 9 bases agree with TRBD1. Germline CDR1 SEHNR, CDR2 FQNEAQ (reference sequence). Trimming at V came to 5 bases and at J to 4 bases, leaving 17 bases not matched to a gene. This CDR3 region has 18 residues.

This clone was seen just once. The V call is TRBV18, the J call TRBJ2-7, with unresolved D. The CDR3 totals 12 residues. The V gene's germline CDR1 is KGHSH and CDR2 LQKENI. Trimming removed 2 bases from V and 5 bases from J, with 7 bases in between. The DNA for the CDR3 is TGTGCCAGCTCACCATCTAGAGACGAGCAGTACTTC. It codes for CASSPSRDEQYF. Filled out from reference TRBV18 and TRBJ2-7, the complete variable domain reads NAGVMQNPRHLVRRRGQEARLRCSPMKGHSHVYWYRQLPEEGLKFMVYLQKENIIDESGMPKERFSAEFPKEGPSILRIQQVVRGDSAAYFCASSPSRDEQYFGPGTRLTVT.

This chain connects TRBV28 to TRBJ1-2; D gene uncertain. With 5 bases removed from V and 4 bases from J, the gap between germline ends came to 8 bases. Germline loops: CDR1 MDHEN, CDR2 SYDVKM. The CDR3 loop spans 12 amino acids. The DNA for the CDR3 is TGTGCCAGCAGTCGCGGGCCCTATGGCTACACCTTC. Translation gives CASSRGPYGYTF.

The chain has TRBV13 and TRBJ1-2; D uncertain. Germline assignment: CDR1 PRHDT and CDR2 FYEKMQ (reference sequence). Trimming cost V 5 bases and J 1 base, with 8 bases left between them. CDR3 size: 13 residues. The CDR3 loop is CASSQQDNYGYTF. CDR3 sequence (DNA): TGTGCCAGCAGCCAGCAGGATAACTATGGCTACACCTTC.

This clone has a handful of counts. V is TRBV6-5 and J is TRBJ1-1; D might be TRBD1 (6 bases). CDR1 MNHEY and CDR2 SVGAGI come from the germline V gene. V lost 6 bases to trimming and J lost 4 bases, with 15 bases between them. The CDR3 consists of 14 residues. The CDR3 loop reads CASRTDRYTTEAFF. The CDR3 bases are TGTGCCAGCAGGACCGACAGGTATACCACTGAAGCTTTCTTT.

The rearrangement links TRBV9 to TRBJ2-3; 12 bases map to TRBD2. The V and J ends lost 1 base and 4 bases, in that order; junction bases with no gene match: 4. Per the germline V gene, CDR1 is SGDLS and CDR2 is YYNGEE. The CDR3 loop spans 16 amino acids. In nucleotides, the CDR3 is TGTGCCAGCAGCGTACTAGCGGGGGGGCCCCCAGATACGCAGTATTTT. Its protein product is CASSVLAGGPPDTQYF.

The chain carries TRBV18 and TRBJ1-1, with D possibly matching TRBD1 (5 bases). The CDR3 is made up of 14 amino acids. Per germline, CDR1 KGHSH and CDR2 LQKENI. V lost 3 bases to trimming and J lost 3 bases, with 11 bases between them. The CDR3 spells CASSPWGGDTEAFF. The CDR3 DNA is TGTGCCAGCTCACCTTGGGGGGGGGACACTGAAGCTTTCTTT.

The chain links TRBV30 to TRBJ1-2, with TRBD1 matching 7 bases. The germline V gene has CDR1 GTSNPN and CDR2 SVGIG (reference sequence). The CDR3 loop spans 10 amino acids. Germline trimming cut 4 bases from V and 8 bases from J; bases unmatched to any gene: 1. CDR3 sequence: CAWNRGGYTF. As DNA, the CDR3 is TGTGCCTGGAACAGGGGAGGCTACACCTTC.

The chain uses TRBV7-9 and TRBJ2-7, with D possibly being TRBD1 (6 bases). The CDR3 has 14 amino acids. V lost 1 base, J lost 7 bases, and 14 bases lay in between. Germline CDR1 is SEHNR and CDR2 is FQNEAQ (reference sequence). The DNA for the CDR3 is TGTGCCAGCAGCTTAGAGAGGACAGCTCTGGAGCAGTACTTC. This translates into CASSLERTALEQYF.

This chain links TRBV7-6 with TRBJ2-7; 7 bases match TRBD1. Per germline, CDR1 SGHVS and CDR2 FNYEAQ. The CDR3 has 15 amino acids. V shed 5 bases, J shed 6 bases, and the junction held 13 bases outside the gene matches. CDR3 nucleotides: TGTGCCAGCAGCACGGACAGGACTGGCTTAGGCGAGCAGTACTTC. Protein sequence: CASSTDRTGLGEQYF.

V gene TRBV7-9 combines with J gene TRBJ2-1, with unresolved D. Trimming removed 2 bases from V and 6 bases from J, with 11 bases in between. CDR1 is SEHNR, CDR2 FQNEAQ, per germline (reference sequence). The CDR3 extends over 14 amino acids. This CDR3 reads CASSLSLAGNEQFF. CDR3 nucleotides: TGTGCCAGCAGCTTAAGCCTGGCAGGCAATGAGCAGTTCTTC.

The chain employs TRBV19 and TRBJ2-5; 10 bases agree with TRBD2. There are 16 residues in the CDR3. CDR1 is LNHDA, CDR2 SQIVND, per germline (reference sequence). The V gene end was trimmed by 7 bases and the J gene end by 4 bases; junction bases not matched to a gene: 12. The DNA of the CDR3 is TGTGCCAGTACCCTAAGGCTAGCGGGGGCGGGAGAGACCCAGTACTTC. Protein: CASTLRLAGAGETQYF. Complete variable domain (other parts from reference TRBV19 and TRBJ2-5): DGGITQSPKYLFRKEGQNVTLSCEQNLNHDAMYWYRQDPGQGLRLIYYSQIVNDFQKGDIAEGYSVSREKKESFPLTVTSAQKNPTAFYLCASTLRLAGAGETQYFGPGTRLLVL.

The chain carries TRBV7-6 and TRBJ2-2; 7 bases are shared with TRBD1. V was pared by 4 bases and J by 6 bases, with 8 bases of the junction left unmatched. Germline loops: CDR1 SGHVS, CDR2 FNYEAQ. The CDR3 is 15 amino acids. The CDR3 DNA reads TGTGCCAGCAGCTACCGACTACAGGGGTCCGGGGAGCTGTTTTTT. Protein sequence: CASSYRLQGSGELFF.

This chain connects TRBV5-4 to TRBJ1-2, with D hard to call. Trimming shortened V by 4 bases and J by 0 bases, and 10 bases separated the two germline ends. This CDR3 has 14 amino acids. Germline CDR1 SGHNT, CDR2 YYREEE (reference sequence). Here the CDR3 DNA reads TGTGCCAGCAGCAGAAACGGGGCTAACTATGGCTACACCTTC. It specifies CASSRNGANYGYTF.

This clone was counted between two and nine times. The chain has TRBV7-6 and TRBJ2-7; TRBD2 matches 11 bases. This CDR3 has 16 amino acids. V shed 2 bases, J shed 2 bases, and the junction held 5 bases outside the gene matches. Germline loops: CDR1 SGHVS, CDR2 FNYEAQ. CDR3 amino acids: CASSLLAGGSTYEQYF. The CDR3 nucleotides read TGTGCCAGCAGCTTACTAGCGGGGGGCTCAACCTACGAGCAGTACTTC.

This chain connects TRBV28 to TRBJ2-5; TRBD1 agrees at 7 bases. V gave up 5 bases and J gave up 2 bases; unmatched junction bases: 8. Germline assignment: CDR1 MDHEN and CDR2 SYDVKM. The CDR3 covers 15 residues. This CDR3 is CASSLRDSLQETQYF. In DNA form, the CDR3 reads TGTGCCAGCAGTCTCCGGGACAGCCTTCAAGAGACCCAGTACTTC.

This clone has just one count. This rearrangement joins TRBV6-5 to TRBJ1-1; 9 bases map to TRBD1. CDR3 size: 12 residues. Germline CDR1 reads MNHEY; CDR2 reads SVGAGI. Losses at the gene ends were 11 bases for V and 4 bases for J; bases not matched to a gene: 5. CDR3 residues: CAGGQGFTEAFF. The CDR3 nucleotides read TGTGCCGGGGGACAGGGCTTCACTGAAGCTTTCTTT.

This rearrangement joins TRBV15 to TRBJ2-1; D perhaps matches TRBD1 (6 bases). Trimming removed 5 bases from V and 3 bases from J, with 14 bases in between. The length of the CDR3 is 15 residues. The germline CDR1 and CDR2 sequences are LNHNV and YYDKDF (reference sequence). CDR3 in DNA: TGTGCCACCAGCCCTTCAAGGGGGATCTACAATGAGCAGTTCTTC. It translates to CATSPSRGIYNEQFF.

This sequence joins TRBV18 and TRBJ2-6; 11 nucleotides line up with TRBD1. The CDR3 is 19 amino acids. Germline V gene lookup returns CDR1 KGHSH and CDR2 LQKENI. Trimming cost V 5 bases and J 0 bases; bases outside gene matches: 9. The CDR3 loop reads CASSSFPGQGGSGANVLTF. The CDR3 nucleotides are TGTGCCAGCTCATCGTTTCCGGGACAGGGGGGCTCTGGGGCCAACGTCCTGACTTTC.

The chain combines TRBV10-3 with TRBJ2-1; the D gene is possibly TRBD2 (5 bases). V was clipped by 8 bases and J by 8 bases, with 13 bases between them. The CDR3 runs 12 residues. Germline assignment: CDR1 ENHRY and CDR2 SYGVKD. The CDR3 DNA reads as TGTGCCATCGCCAGGTCCGGGGATGAGCAGTTCTTC. The encoded protein is CAIARSGDEQFF.

This chain links TRBV5-8 with TRBJ1-4; D not certain. Germline loops: CDR1 SGHTS, CDR2 YDEGEE. The CDR3 loop spans 12 amino acids. The V gene lost 0 bases and the J gene lost 6 bases, with 3 bases spanning the gap. CDR3 coding DNA: TGTGCCAGCAGCTTGGCGGATGAAAAACTGTTTTTT. Protein sequence: CASSLADEKLFF.

The rearrangement uses TRBV5-1 and TRBJ1-2, with D possibly matching TRBD1 (5 bases). From germline, CDR1 is SGHRS and CDR2 YFSETQ. This CDR3 region has 16 residues. Trimming shortened V by 4 bases and J by 0 bases, and 16 bases separated the two germline ends. The CDR3 DNA sequence: TGCGCCAGCAGCCCGACCCAGGGCGAAGCTAACTATGGCTACACCTTC. It translates to CASSPTQGEANYGYTF.

This chain uses TRBV14 with TRBJ2-7; 8 bases line up with TRBD1. The germline gives CDR1 SGHDN, CDR2 FVKESK. The CDR3 consists of 17 residues. V dropped 1 base and J dropped 5; count of bases not matched to a gene: 13. CDR3: CASSQAAGTGGVHEQYF. The DNA for the CDR3 is TGTGCCAGCAGCCAAGCCGCCGGGACAGGTGGAGTTCACGAGCAGTACTTC.

The CDR3 DNA reads TGCGCCAGCAGGGGACCGGAAGGGGGCGCGGATAGCAATCAGCCCCAGCATTTT. This encodes CASRGPEGGADSNQPQHF. The chain combines TRBV10-2 with TRBJ1-5; 7 nucleotides line up with TRBD1. The ends lost 6 bases at V and 0 bases at J; junction bases unmatched: 14. CDR1 is WSHSY and CDR2 is SAAADI in the germline V gene. CDR3 length: 18 residues.

The V gene is TRBV19, the J gene TRBJ2-7, with 7 bases lining up with TRBD2. Losses at the gene ends were 4 bases for V and 3 bases for J; bases not matched to a gene: 12. The CDR3 is made up of 16 amino acids. Looked up from germline, CDR1 is LNHDA and CDR2 is SQIVND (reference sequence). The CDR3 nucleotides read TGTGCCAGTAGTAAATGGGTCTCATGGGACTACTACGAGCAGTACTTC. It codes for CASSKWVSWDYYEQYF.

The rearrangement joins TRBV5-1 to TRBJ2-1; 8 positions match TRBD1. CDR1 is SGHRS and CDR2 is YFSETQ in the germline V gene. This CDR3 has 14 residues. Trimming took 6 bases from V and 0 from J; bases not matched to a gene: 2. The CDR3 coding sequence is TGCGCCAGCACACAGGGGGGCTCCTACAATGAGCAGTTCTTC. Its translation is CASTQGGSYNEQFF.

The chain carries TRBV6-5 and TRBJ2-4; 11 nucleotides match TRBD1. V was clipped by 6 bases and J by 7 bases; unmatched bases: 5. The length of the CDR3 is 14 residues. The germline V gene encodes CDR1 MNHEY and CDR2 SVGAGI. The CDR3 DNA follows: TGTGCCAGCAGAGGGACAGGGGGATGGAACATTCAGTACTTC. It is translated as CASRGTGGWNIQYF.

This sequence joins TRBV11-2 and TRBJ1-5, with unresolved D. Germline loops: CDR1 SGHAT, CDR2 FQNNGV. Trimming took 4 bases from V and 5 from J, leaving 12 bases between them. The length of the CDR3 is 14 residues. In DNA, the CDR3 is TGTGCCAGCAGCTCCCCCGCGGGCTATCAGCCCCAGCATTTT. Amino acids: CASSSPAGYQPQHF.

J is TRBJ1-3 and V is TRBV20-1; D ambiguous. This CDR3 is 14 amino acids long. In germline, CDR1 is DFQATT, CDR2 SNEGSKA (reference sequence). V lost 3 bases, J lost 0 bases, and 9 bases lay in between. DNA of the CDR3: TGCAGTGCTAGTCCGGGGAGCTCTGGAAACACCATATATTTT. Translated: CSASPGSSGNTIYF.

J is TRBJ2-7 and V is TRBV6-2 or TRBV6-3; 9 bases fit TRBD1. V gave up 5 bases and J gave up 2 bases; unmatched junction bases: 4. Germline CDR1 MNHEY, CDR2 SVGEGT. This CDR3 comprises 14 residues. CDR3 protein: CASSQDRGAYEQYF. DNA for the CDR3: TGTGCCAGCAGTCAAGACAGGGGGGCCTACGAGCAGTACTTC.